This TCR beta chain appears in the sequencing data of a study of shared clonotypes between healthy human individuals. The CDR3 has 14 amino acids. V lost 0 bases and J lost 4, with 8 bases in between. CDR1 is SGHRS and CDR2 is YFSETQ in the germline V gene. There are a few counts of this clone. The identical CDR3 is also encoded by other nucleotide sequences in the sample. The method was immunoSEQ multiplex PCR; TCRdb's version includes in-frame clones alone and lacks a portion of them. This sample has almost 750,000 clones; approximately 72% occur once, and the top ten carry 1.8%. Sequencing was performed on memory CD4+ T cells sorted from blood. Subset noted: CD45RA-negative fraction. The V gene is TRBV5-1, the J gene TRBJ1-5; weak D call: TRBD1 (5 bases). This TCR came from a woman aged 25-40 years in good health. The CDR3 coding sequence is TGCGCCAGCAGCTTGGGGGAGGGGAATCAGCCCCAGCATTTT. Amino acids: CASSLGEGNQPQHF.